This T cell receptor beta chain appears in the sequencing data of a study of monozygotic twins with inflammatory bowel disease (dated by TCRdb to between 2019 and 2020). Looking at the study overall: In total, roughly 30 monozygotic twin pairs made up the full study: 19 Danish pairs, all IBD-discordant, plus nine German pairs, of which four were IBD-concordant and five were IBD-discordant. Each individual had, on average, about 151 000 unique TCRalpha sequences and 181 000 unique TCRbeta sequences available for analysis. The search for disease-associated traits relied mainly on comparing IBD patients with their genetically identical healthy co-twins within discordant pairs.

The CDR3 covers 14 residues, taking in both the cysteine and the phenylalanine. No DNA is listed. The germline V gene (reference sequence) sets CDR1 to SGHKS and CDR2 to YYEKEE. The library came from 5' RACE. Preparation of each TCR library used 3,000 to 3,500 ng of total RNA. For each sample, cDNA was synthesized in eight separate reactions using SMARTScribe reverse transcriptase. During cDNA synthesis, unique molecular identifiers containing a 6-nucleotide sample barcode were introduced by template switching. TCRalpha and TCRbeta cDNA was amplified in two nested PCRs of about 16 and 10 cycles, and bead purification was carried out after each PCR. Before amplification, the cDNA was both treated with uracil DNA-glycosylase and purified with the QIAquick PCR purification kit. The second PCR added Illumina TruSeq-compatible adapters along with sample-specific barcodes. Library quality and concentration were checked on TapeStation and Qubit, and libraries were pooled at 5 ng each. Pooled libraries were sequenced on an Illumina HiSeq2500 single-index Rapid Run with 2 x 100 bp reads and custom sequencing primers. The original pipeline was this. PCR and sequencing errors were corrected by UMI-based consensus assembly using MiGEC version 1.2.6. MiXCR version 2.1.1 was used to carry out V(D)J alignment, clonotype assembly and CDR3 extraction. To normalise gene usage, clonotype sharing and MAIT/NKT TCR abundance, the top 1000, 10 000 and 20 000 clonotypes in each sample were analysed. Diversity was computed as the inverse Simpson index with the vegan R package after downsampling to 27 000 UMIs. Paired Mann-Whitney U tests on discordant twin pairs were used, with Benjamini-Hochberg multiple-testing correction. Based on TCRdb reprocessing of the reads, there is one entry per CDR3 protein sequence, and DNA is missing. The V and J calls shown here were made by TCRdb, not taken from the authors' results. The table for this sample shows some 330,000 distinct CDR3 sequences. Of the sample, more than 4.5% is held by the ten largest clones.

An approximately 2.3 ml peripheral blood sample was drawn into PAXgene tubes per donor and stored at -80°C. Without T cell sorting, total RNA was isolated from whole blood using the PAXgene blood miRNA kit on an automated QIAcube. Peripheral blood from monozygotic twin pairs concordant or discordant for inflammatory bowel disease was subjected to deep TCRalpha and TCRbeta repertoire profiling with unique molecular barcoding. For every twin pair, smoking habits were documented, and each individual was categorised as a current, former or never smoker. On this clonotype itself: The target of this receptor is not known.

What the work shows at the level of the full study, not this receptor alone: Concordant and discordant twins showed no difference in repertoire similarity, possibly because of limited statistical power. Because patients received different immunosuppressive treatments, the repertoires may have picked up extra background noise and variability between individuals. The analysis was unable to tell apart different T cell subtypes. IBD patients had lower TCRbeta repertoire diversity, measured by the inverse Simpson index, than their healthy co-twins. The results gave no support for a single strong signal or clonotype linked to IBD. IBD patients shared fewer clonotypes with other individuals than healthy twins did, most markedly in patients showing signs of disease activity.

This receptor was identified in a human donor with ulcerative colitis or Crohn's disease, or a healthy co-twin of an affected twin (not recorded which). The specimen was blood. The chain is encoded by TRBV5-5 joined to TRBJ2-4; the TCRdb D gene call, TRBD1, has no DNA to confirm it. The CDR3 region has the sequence CASSDPAGGNIQYF.